Below, 9 T cell receptor beta chains from the same sample are listed, as sequenced in a study of breast tumors, draining lymph nodes, adjacent tissues. TCRdb re-called the multiplex PCR reads through MiXCR, storing one row per CDR3 protein. This table has about 21,000 distinct CDR3 sequences, roughly 45% appearing once. Sequenced sample: breast tumor tissue. These receptors were collected from a female donor with breast cancer. Some clones in this sample may be carry-over from other donors' samples.

The V call is TRBV12-3 or TRBV12-4, the J call TRBJ2-7; TRBD2 aligns across 10 bases. CDR3 size: 15 residues. V shed 5 bases, J shed 5 bases, and the junction held 9 bases outside the gene matches. Here the CDR3 DNA reads TGTGCCAGCAGTGTAGGGACTAGCGAAGGGAACGAGCAGTACTTC. Translation: CASSVGTSEGNEQYF.

V usage is TRBV20-1 and J usage is TRBJ2-7; a possible D gene is TRBD2 (5 bases). The length of the CDR3 is 14 residues. Trimming removed 0 bases at V and 6 bases at J, with 15 bases between. Germline assignment: CDR1 DFQATT and CDR2 SNEGSKA (reference sequence). In nucleotides, the CDR3 is TGCAGTGCTAGAGATGGCCGGGGTCGCACCGAGCAGTACTTC. This translates into CSARDGRGRTEQYF.

The rearrangement links TRBV6-2 or TRBV6-3 to TRBJ2-1, with 11 bases fitting TRBD2. The CDR3 sequence is 15 residues long. With 9 bases clipped from V and 7 bases from J, the junction kept 11 bases outside the gene matches. Looked up from germline, CDR1 is MNHEY and CDR2 is SVGEGT. This CDR3 reads CASWSGLAESNEQFF. CDR3 nucleotide sequence: TGTGCCAGTTGGTCGGGACTAGCGGAGAGTAATGAGCAGTTCTTC.

This clonotype is deemed medium-sized (0.01 to 0.1%). This chain connects TRBV18 to TRBJ1-2, with a weak D call TRBD1 (5 bases). CDR3 length equals 13 residues. Germline loops: CDR1 KGHSH, CDR2 LQKENI. Between the trimmed V and J ends, which lost 2 bases and 8 bases, there was a span of 12 bases. In nucleotides, the CDR3 is TGTGCCAGCTCACCAGGGGGGTCCGGGGGCTACACCTTC. This sequence encodes CASSPGGSGGYTF.

V and J are TRBV12-3 or TRBV12-4 and TRBJ1-5; D might be TRBD1 (5 bases). CDR3 length: 15 amino acids. CDR3 sequence reads: CSSSLVGDLCQPQHF. The CDR3 DNA sequence: TGTTCTAGCAGTTTAGTCGGGGACCTGTGTCAGCCCCAGCATTTT.

This clonotype was found many times. A much more abundant neighbour one base away suggests this may be a read error. No conserved phenylalanine or tryptophan is present at the end of the CDR3, so a read error is the likely explanation. The chain carries TRBV20-1 and TRBJ2-7; TRBD1 matches 7 bases. The CDR3 extends over 13 amino acids. After removal of 1 base from V and 3 bases from J, the junction contained 3 bases not matched to a gene. Germline CDR1 is DFQATT and CDR2 is SNEGSKA (reference sequence). The CDR3 DNA sequence: TGCAGTGCTAGAGGGGACAGAATCTACGAGCAGTACTCC. Encoded protein: CSARGDRIYEQYS.

The chain is built from TRBV20-1 and TRBJ2-7; D might be TRBD1 or TRBD2, each matching 5 bases. CDR1 is DFQATT and CDR2 is SNEGSKA in the germline V gene (reference sequence). The CDR3 has 14 residues. V was trimmed by 5 bases and J by 9 bases, leaving 23 bases between them. The CDR3 reads CSAYPGTGDQGQYF. The CDR3 DNA follows: TGCAGTGCTTATCCCGGGACGGGCGACCAGGGGCAGTACTTC.

Remarks on this clonotype: The junction does not match germline at one end; this may be a read error. The genes are TRBV20-1 and TRBJ1-5, with D unclear. Germline V gene sequence: CDR1 DFQATT, CDR2 SNEGSKA (reference sequence). The CDR3 is made up of 15 amino acids. The DNA for the CDR3 is TGCAGTGCTAGAGAACTGGCTGGGAGCATTCAGCCCCAGCACTTT. As protein: CSARELAGSIQPQHF.

This sequence joins TRBV19 and TRBJ1-5, with 9 bases that match TRBD1. The V gene end was trimmed by 8 bases and the J gene end by 7 bases; junction bases not matched to a gene: 12. Per germline, CDR1 LNHDA and CDR2 SQIVND (reference sequence). The CDR3 loop spans 15 amino acids. Here the CDR3 reads CASGTGRGGQQPQHF. In DNA, the CDR3 is TGTGCCAGTGGGACAGGGAGGGGGGGACAGCAGCCCCAGCATTTT.